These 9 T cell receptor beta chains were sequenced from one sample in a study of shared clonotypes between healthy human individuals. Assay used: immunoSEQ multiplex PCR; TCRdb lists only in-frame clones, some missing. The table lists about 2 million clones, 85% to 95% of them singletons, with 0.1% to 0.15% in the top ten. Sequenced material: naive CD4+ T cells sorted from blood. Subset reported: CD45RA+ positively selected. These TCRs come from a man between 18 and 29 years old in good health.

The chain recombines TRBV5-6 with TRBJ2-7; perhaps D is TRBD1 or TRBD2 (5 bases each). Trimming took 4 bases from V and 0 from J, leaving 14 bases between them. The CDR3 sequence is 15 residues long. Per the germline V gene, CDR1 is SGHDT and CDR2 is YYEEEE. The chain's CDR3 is CASSPGPLSSYEQYF. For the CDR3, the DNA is TGTGCCAGCAGCCCGGGACCGTTGAGCTCCTACGAGCAGTACTTC.

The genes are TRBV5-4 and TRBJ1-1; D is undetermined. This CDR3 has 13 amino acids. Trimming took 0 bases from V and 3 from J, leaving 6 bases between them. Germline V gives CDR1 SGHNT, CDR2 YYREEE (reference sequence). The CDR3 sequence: CASSLDVDTEAFF. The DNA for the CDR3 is TGTGCCAGCAGCTTGGACGTTGACACTGAAGCTTTCTTT. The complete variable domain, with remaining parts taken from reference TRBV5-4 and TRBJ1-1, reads ETGVTQSPTHLIKTRGQQVTLRCSSQSGHNTVSWYQQALGQGPQFIFQYYREEENGRGNFPPRFSGLQFPNYSSELNVNALELDDSALYLCASSLDVDTEAFFGQGTRLTVV.

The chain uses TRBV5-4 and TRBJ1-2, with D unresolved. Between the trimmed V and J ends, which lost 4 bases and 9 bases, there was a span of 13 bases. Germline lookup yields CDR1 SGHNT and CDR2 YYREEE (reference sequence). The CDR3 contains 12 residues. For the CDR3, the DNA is TGTGCCAGCAGCCAAGAAGAAGGGCGCTACACCTTC. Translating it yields CASSQEEGRYTF.

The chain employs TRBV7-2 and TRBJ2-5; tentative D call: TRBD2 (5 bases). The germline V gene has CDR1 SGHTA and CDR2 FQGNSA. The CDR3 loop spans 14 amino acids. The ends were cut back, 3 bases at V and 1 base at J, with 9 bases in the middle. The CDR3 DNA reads TGTGCCAGCAGCTTCTGGAGCGGCCAAGAGACCCAGTACTTC. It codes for CASSFWSGQETQYF.

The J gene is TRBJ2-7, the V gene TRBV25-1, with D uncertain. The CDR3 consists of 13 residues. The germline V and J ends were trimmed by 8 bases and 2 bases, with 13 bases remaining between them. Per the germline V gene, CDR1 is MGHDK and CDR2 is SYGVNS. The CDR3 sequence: CASSFGRTYEQYF. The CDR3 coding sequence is TGTGCCAGCTCCTTTGGGCGGACCTACGAGCAGTACTTC.

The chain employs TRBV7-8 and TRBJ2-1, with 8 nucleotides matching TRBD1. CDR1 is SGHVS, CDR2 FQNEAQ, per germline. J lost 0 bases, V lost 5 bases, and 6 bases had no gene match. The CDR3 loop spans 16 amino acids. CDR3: CASSLRDRSSYNEQFF. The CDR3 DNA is TGTGCCAGCAGCCTTCGGGACAGGAGCTCCTACAATGAGCAGTTCTTC.

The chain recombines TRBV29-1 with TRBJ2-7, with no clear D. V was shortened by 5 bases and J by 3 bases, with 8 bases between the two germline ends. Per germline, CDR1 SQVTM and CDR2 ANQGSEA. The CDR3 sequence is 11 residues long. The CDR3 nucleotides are TGCAGCGTTTCGACTTTCTACGAGCAGTACTTC. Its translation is CSVSTFYEQYF.

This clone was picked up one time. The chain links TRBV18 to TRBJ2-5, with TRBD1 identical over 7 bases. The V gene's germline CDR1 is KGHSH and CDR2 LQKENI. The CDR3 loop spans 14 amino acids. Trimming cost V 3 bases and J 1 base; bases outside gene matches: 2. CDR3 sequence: CASSPWDSQETQYF. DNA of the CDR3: TGTGCCAGCTCACCCTGGGACAGCCAAGAGACCCAGTACTTC.

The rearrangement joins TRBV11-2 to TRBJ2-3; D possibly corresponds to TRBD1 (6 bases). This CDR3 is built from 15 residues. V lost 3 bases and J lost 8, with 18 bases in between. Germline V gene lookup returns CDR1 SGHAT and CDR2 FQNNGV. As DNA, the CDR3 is TGTGCCAGCAGCTTCGATATTCCACAGGGAGTTACGCAGTATTTT. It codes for CASSFDIPQGVTQYF.